This T cell receptor (beta chain) was observed in a study of blood T cell repertoires in COVID-19. Study in general: The United States, Italy and Spain were the sources of the acute and convalescent COVID-19 samples. The cDNA or gDNA used as material had been derived from T cells, B-cell-depleted T cells, or PBMCs.

Seattle patient enrollment occurred during active infection, with longitudinal follow-up thereafter. In the study's own analysis: Reference gene primer amplification gave estimated nucleated cell counts. Profiling relied on immunoSEQ multiplex PCR, and the TCRdb table lists in-frame clones only, not all of them. That table gives V, J and clone size, and the DNA gave D and trimming. This sample has approximately 150,000 clones, with roughly 86% found just once. J lost 4 bases, V lost 6 bases, and 6 bases had no gene match. Per the germline V gene, CDR1 is MNHEY and CDR2 is SVGEGT. This CDR3 region has 14 residues.

Source material: peripheral blood. The rearrangement links TRBV6-2 or TRBV6-3 to TRBJ1-5; 7 bases agree with TRBD1. The receptor's source is a woman of 80 years or more with COVID-19, enrolled during active disease. As DNA, the CDR3 is TGTGCCAGCAGCTTTGGACAGGATAATCAGCCCCAGCATTTT. This encodes CASSFGQDNQPQHF.